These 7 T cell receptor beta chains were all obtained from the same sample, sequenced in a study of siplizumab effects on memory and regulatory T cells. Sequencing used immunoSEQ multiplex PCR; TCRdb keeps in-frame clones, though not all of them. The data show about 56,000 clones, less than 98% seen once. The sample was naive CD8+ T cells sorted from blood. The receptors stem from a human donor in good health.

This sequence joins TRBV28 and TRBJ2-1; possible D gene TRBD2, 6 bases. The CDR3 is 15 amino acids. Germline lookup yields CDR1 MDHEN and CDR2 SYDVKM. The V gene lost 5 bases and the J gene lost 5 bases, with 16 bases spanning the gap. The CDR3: CASSPGIAEDNEQFF. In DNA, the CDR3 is TGTGCCAGCAGTCCCGGGATAGCGGAAGACAATGAGCAGTTCTTC.

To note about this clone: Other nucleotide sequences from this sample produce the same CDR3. The CDR3 spells CASSLTANTEAFF. CDR3 bases: TGTGCCAGCAGCTTGACGGCGAACACTGAAGCTTTCTTT. The chain couples TRBV5-4 to TRBJ1-1; D is uncertain. Trimming took 1 base from V and 1 from J, leaving 5 bases between them. Germline V gives CDR1 SGHNT, CDR2 YYREEE (reference sequence). CDR3 length: 13 amino acids.

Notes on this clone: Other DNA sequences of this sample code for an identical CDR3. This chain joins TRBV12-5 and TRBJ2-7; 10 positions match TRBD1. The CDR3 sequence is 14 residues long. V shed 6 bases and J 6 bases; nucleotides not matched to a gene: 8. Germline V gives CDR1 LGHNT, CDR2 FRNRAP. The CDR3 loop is CASGLHGTGVEQYF. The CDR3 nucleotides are TGTGCTAGTGGGCTTCACGGGACAGGGGTCGAGCAGTACTTC.

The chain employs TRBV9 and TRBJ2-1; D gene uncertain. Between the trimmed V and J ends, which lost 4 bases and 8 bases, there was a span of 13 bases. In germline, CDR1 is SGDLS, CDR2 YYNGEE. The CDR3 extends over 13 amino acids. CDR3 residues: CASSPMGTDEQFF. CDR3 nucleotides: TGTGCCAGCAGCCCGATGGGTACCGATGAGCAGTTCTTC. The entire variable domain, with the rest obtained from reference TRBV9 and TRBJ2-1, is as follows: DSGVTQTPKHLITATGQRVTLRCSPRSGDLSVYWYQQSLDQGLQFLIQYYNGEERAKGNILERFSAQQFPDLHSELNLSSLELGDSALYFCASSPMGTDEQFFGPGTRLTVL.

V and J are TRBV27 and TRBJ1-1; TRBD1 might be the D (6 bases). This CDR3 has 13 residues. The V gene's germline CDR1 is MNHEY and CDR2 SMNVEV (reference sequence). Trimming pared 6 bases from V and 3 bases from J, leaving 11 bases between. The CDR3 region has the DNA TGTGCCAGCAGATTCGGGGGCTACACTGAAGCTTTCTTT. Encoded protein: CASRFGGYTEAFF.

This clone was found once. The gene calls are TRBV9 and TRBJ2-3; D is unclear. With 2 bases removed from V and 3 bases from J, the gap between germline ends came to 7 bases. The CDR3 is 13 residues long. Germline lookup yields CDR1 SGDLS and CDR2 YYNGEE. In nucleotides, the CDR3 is TGTGCCAGCAGCGTCCCCGGGACAGATACGCAGTATTTT. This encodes CASSVPGTDTQYF.

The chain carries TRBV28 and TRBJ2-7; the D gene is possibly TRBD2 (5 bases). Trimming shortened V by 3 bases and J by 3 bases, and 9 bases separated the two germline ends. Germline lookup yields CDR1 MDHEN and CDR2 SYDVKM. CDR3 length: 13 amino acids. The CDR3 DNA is TGTGCCAGCAGTTTGGCGGGTGTCTACGAGCAGTACTTC. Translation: CASSLAGVYEQYF.